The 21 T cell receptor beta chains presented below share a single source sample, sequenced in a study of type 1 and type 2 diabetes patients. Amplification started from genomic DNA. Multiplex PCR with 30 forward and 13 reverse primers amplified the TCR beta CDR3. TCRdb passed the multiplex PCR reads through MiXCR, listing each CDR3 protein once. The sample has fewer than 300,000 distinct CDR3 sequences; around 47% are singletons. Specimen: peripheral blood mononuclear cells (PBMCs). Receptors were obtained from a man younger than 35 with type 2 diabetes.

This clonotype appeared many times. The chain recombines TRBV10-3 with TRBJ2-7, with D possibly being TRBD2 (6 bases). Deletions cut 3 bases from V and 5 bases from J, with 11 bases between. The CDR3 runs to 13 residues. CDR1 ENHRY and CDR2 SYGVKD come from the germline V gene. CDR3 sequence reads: CAISEGGADEQYF. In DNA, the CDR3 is TGTGCCATCAGTGAAGGCGGGGCGGACGAGCAGTACTTC.

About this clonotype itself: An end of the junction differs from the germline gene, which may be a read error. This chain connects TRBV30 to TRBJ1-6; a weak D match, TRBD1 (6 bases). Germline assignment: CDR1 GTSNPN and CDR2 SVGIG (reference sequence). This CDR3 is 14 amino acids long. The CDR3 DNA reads TGTGCCTGGAGCTACAGGGCATATATTTCACCCCTCCACTTT. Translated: CAWSYRAYISPLHF.

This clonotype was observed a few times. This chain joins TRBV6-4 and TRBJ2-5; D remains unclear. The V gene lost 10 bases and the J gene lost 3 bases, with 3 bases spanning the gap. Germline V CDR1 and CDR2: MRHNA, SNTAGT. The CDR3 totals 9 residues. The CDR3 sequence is CATEETQYF. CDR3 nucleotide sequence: TGTGCCACCGAAGAGACCCAGTACTTC.

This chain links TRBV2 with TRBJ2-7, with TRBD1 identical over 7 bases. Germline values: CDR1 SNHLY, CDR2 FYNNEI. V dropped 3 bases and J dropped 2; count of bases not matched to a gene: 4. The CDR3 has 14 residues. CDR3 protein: CASSDGTAPYEQYF. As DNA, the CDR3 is TGTGCCAGCAGTGATGGGACAGCCCCCTACGAGCAGTACTTC.

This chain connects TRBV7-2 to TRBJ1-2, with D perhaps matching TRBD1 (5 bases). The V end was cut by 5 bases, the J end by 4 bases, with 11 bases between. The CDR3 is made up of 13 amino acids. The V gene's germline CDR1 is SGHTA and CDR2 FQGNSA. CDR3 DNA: TGTGCCAGCAGCCCCGGGACGGCCTATGGCTACACCTTC. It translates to CASSPGTAYGYTF.

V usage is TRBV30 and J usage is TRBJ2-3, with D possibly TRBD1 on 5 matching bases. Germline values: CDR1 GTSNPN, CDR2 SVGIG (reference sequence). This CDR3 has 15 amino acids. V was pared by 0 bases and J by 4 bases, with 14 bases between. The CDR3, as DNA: TGTGCCTGGAGTGTAGTTAGTGGGGCTGCAGATACGCAGTATTTT. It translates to CAWSVVSGAADTQYF. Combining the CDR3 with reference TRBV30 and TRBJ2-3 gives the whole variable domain SQTIHQWPATLVQPVGSPLSLECTVEGTSNPNLYWYRQAAGRGLQLLFYSVGIGQISSEVPQNLSASRPQDRQFILSSKKLLLSDSGFYLCAWSVVSGAADTQYFGPGTRLTVL.

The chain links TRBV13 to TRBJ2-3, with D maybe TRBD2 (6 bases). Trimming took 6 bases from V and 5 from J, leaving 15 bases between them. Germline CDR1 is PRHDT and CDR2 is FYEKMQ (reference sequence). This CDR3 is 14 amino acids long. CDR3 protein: CASSEGVEGDTQYF. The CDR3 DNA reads TGTGCCAGCAGTGAAGGGGTGGAGGGAGATACGCAGTATTTT.

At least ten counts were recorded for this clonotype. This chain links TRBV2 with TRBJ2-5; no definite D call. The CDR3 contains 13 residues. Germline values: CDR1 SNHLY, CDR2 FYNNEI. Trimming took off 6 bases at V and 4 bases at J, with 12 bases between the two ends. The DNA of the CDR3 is TGTGCCAGCAGGGGGAACTTCGGAGAGACCCAGTACTTC. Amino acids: CASRGNFGETQYF.

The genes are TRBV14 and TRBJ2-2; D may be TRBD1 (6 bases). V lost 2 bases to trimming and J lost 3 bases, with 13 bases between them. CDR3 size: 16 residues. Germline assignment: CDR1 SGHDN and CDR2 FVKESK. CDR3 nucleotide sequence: TGTGCCAGCAGCCAATTCAGGACAGCCTACACCGGGGAGCTGTTTTTT. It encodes CASSQFRTAYTGELFF.

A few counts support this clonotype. The CDR3 protein is CASSISSGGDTGELFF. CDR3 in DNA: TGTGCCAGTAGTATATCTTCAGGAGGGGACACCGGGGAGCTGTTTTTT. This sequence joins TRBV19 and TRBJ2-2; D perhaps matches TRBD2 (6 bases). There are 16 residues in the CDR3. Between the trimmed V and J ends, which lost 2 bases and 3 bases, there was a span of 13 bases. Germline V lookup: CDR1 LNHDA, CDR2 SQIVND (reference sequence).

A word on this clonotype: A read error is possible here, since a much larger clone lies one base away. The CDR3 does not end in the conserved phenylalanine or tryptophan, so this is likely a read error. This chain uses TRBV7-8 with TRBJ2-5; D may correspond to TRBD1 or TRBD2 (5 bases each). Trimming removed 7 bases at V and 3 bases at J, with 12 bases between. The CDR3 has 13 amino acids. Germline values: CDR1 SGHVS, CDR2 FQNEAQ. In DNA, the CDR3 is TGTGCCAGCAACCGGGACCACGAAGAGACCCAGTACCTC. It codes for CASNRDHEETQYL.

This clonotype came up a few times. The CDR3 coding sequence is TGTGCCAGCAGCTTAGACAGTCGAGCCTACGAGCAGTACTTC. The encoded protein is CASSLDSRAYEQYF. The chain links TRBV7-2 to TRBJ2-7; D is uncertain. This CDR3 contains 14 residues. V dropped 1 base and J dropped 2 bases, with 9 bases sitting between them. In germline, CDR1 is SGHTA, CDR2 FQGNSA.

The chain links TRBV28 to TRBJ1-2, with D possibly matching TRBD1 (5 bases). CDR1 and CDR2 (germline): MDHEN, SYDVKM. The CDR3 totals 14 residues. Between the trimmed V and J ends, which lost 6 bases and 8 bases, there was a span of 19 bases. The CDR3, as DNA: TGTGCCAGCAGCCCGGACACATCCCAACGGGGCTACACCTTC. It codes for CASSPDTSQRGYTF.

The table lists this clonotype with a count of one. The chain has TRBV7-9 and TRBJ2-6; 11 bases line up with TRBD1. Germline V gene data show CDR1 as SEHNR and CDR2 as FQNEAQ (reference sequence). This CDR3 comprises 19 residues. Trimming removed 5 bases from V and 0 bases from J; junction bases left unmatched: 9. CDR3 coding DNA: TGTGCCAGCAGCAAAAACGGACAGGGGGCTCCCTCTGGGGCCAACGTCCTGACTTTC. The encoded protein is CASSKNGQGAPSGANVLTF.

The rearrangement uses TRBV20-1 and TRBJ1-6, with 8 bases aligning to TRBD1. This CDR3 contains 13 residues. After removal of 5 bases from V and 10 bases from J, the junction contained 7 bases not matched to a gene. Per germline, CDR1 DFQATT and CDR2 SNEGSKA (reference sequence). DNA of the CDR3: TGCAGTGCTCGGACAGGGCCAGCATCACCCCTCCACTTT. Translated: CSARTGPASPLHF.

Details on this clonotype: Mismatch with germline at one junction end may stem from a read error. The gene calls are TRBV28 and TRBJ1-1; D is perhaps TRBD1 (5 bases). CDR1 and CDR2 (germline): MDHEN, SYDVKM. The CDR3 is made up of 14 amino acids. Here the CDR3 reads CASSRTRNRGEAFF. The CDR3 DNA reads TGTGCCAGCAGTCGAACGAGGAATCGGGGGGAAGCCTTCTTT.

The CDR3: CASSEPTNQETQYF. As DNA, the CDR3 is TGTGCCAGCAGCGAACCGACTAACCAAGAGACCCAGTACTTC. The gene calls are TRBV9 and TRBJ2-5, with D perhaps matching TRBD2 (5 bases). This CDR3 has 14 amino acids. Trimming removed 3 bases from V and 0 bases from J, with 9 bases in between. Germline loops: CDR1 SGDLS, CDR2 YYNGEE.

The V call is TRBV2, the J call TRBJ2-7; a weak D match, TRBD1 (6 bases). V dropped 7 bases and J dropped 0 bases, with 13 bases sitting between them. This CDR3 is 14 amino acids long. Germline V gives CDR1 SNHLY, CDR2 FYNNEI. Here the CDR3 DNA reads TGTGCCAGCAAAACAGGGCCAAGCTCCTACGAGCAGTACTTC. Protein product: CASKTGPSSYEQYF. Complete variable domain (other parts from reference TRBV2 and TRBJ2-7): EPEVTQTPSHQVTQMGQEVILRCVPISNHLYFYWYRQILGQKVEFLVSFYNNEISEKSEIFDDQFSVERPDGSNFTLKIRSTKLEDSAMYFCASKTGPSSYEQYFGPGTRLTVT.

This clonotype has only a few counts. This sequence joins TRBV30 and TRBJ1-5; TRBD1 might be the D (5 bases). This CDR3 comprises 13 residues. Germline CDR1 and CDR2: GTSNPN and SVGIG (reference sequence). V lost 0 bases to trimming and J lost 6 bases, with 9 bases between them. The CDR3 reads CAWSVGVIQPQHF. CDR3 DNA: TGTGCCTGGAGTGTGGGGGTTATTCAGCCCCAGCATTTT.

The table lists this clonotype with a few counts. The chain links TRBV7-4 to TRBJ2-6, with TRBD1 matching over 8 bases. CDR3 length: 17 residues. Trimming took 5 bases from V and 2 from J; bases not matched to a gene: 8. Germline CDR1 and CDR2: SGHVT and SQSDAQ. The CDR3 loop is CASSKRTGSAGANVLTF. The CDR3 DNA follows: TGTGCCAGCAGCAAAAGGACAGGGTCAGCTGGGGCCAACGTCCTGACTTTC. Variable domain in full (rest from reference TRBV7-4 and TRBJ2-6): GAGVSQSPRYKVAKRGRDVALRCDSISGHVTLYWYRQTLGQGSEVLTYSQSDAQRDKSGRPSGRFSAERPERSVSTLKIQRTEQGDSAVYLCASSKRTGSAGANVLTFGAGSRLTVL.

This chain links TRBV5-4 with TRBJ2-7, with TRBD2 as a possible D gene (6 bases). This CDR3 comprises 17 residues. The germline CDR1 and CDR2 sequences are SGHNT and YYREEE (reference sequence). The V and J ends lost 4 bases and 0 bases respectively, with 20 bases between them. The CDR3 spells CASSPGWGEASSYEQYF. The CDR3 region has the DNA TGTGCCAGCAGCCCCGGTTGGGGGGAGGCCAGCTCCTACGAGCAGTACTTC. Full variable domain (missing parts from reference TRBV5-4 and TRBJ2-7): ETGVTQSPTHLIKTRGQQVTLRCSSQSGHNTVSWYQQALGQGPQFIFQYYREEENGRGNFPPRFSGLQFPNYSSELNVNALELDDSALYLCASSPGWGEASSYEQYFGPGTRLTVT.